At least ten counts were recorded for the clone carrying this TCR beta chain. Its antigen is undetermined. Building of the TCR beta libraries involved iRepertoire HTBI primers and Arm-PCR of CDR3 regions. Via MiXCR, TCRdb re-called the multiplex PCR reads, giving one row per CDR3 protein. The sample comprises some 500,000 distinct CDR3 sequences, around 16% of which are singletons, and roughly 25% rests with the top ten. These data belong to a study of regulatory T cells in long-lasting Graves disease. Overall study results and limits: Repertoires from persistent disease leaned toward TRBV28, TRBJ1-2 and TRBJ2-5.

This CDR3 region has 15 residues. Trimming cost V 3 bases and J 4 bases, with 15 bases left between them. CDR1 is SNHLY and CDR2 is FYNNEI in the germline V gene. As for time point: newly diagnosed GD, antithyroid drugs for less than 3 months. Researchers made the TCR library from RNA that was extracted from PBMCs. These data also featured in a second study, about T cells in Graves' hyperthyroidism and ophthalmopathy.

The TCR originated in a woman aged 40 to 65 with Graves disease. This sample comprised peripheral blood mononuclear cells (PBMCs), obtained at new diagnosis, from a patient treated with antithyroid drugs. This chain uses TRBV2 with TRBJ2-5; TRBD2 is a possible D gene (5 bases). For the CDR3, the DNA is TGTGCCAGCAGTGAGCGCGGAGGCGTTCGAGAGACCCAGTACTTC. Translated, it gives CASSERGGVRETQYF.